The 24 T cell receptor beta chains reported below all come from one sample, sequenced in a study of blood T cells in healthy people across ages. Next came a second PCR, run for about 7 to 11 cycles, which used a sample-barcoded 5' primer along with a J-beta primer mix. TCRdb re-called the 5' RACE reads through MiXCR, storing one row per CDR3 protein. Among 650,000 to 1,000,000 distinct CDR3 sequences listed, around 34% were seen once. The sample comprised blood. These receptors came from a man aged 18 to 29 in good health.

This chain links TRBV5-8 with TRBJ1-2; D remains ambiguous. The CDR3 totals 15 residues. Germline lookup yields CDR1 SGHTS and CDR2 YDEGEE. The V end lost 3 bases, the J end lost 3 bases, and 15 bases lay between the germline ends. CDR3 nucleotides: TGTGCCAGCAGCTGGTTGTTACTTCTACACTATGGCTACACCTTC. It yields the protein CASSWLLLLHYGYTF.

This clonotype was seen many times. This rearrangement joins TRBV20-1 to TRBJ2-1; the D gene is possibly TRBD2 (5 bases). Deletions cut 1 base from V and 4 bases from J, with 8 bases between. This CDR3 spans 13 amino acids. Germline CDR1 is DFQATT and CDR2 is SNEGSKA (reference sequence). CDR3 in amino acids: CSARGAAYNEQFF. Here the CDR3 DNA reads TGCAGTGCTAGAGGAGCGGCATACAATGAGCAGTTCTTC.

The V gene is TRBV5-1, the J gene TRBJ1-1; possibly TRBD1 for D (5 bases). V lost 0 bases and J 5 bases, leaving 14 bases between the germline ends. Germline assignment: CDR1 SGHRS and CDR2 YFSETQ. The CDR3 totals 15 residues. CDR3 in DNA: TGCGCCAGCAGCTTGGTTTCAGGGCGGCGAACTGAAGCTTTCTTT. Amino acid sequence: CASSLVSGRRTEAFF.

This clonotype appeared a few times. This chain connects TRBV20-1 to TRBJ2-7; 9 positions match TRBD1. V lost 3 bases to trimming and J lost 2 bases; unmatched junction nucleotides: 2. Germline assignment: CDR1 DFQATT and CDR2 SNEGSKA (reference sequence). The CDR3 consists of 13 residues. The CDR3 DNA sequence: TGCAGTGCTAGTCGGGACAGGGCCTACGAGCAGTACTTC. Its protein is CSASRDRAYEQYF.

The rearrangement links TRBV4-2 to TRBJ2-1, with D perhaps TRBD2 (6 bases). The CDR3 totals 14 residues. Germline-derived CDR1 and CDR2 are LGHNA and YNFKEQ. Trimming stripped 7 bases from V and 7 bases from J, with 17 bases between. The CDR3 reads CASNHAGRGNEQFF. Here the CDR3 DNA reads TGTGCCAGCAACCACGCGGGCCGGGGGAATGAGCAGTTCTTC.

This chain links TRBV20-1 with TRBJ1-5, with TRBD1 as a possible D gene (5 bases). The CDR3 consists of 14 residues. The germline V gene encodes CDR1 DFQATT and CDR2 SNEGSKA (reference sequence). V was pared by 3 bases and J by 1 base, with 10 bases between. For the CDR3, the DNA is TGCAGTGCTAGGGGACCCTCGAGCAATCAGCCCCAGCATTTT. Its protein is CSARGPSSNQPQHF.

This clonotype occurred a few times. The V gene is TRBV3-1, the J gene TRBJ2-2; D gene uncertain. Germline CDR1 and CDR2: LGHDT and YNNKEL (reference sequence). This CDR3 contains 12 residues. V was clipped by 3 bases and J by 7 bases, with 6 bases between them. The CDR3 region is CASSQGFGELFF. Written as DNA, the CDR3 is TGTGCCAGCAGCCAGGGGTTCGGGGAGCTGTTTTTT.

This chain links TRBV5-1 with TRBJ2-6; perhaps D is TRBD1 or TRBD2 (6 bases each). The germline CDR1 and CDR2 sequences are SGHRS and YFSETQ. V gave up 10 bases and J gave up 0 bases, with 29 bases separating them. The CDR3 loop spans 20 amino acids. The CDR3 DNA reads TGCGCCGGTTCTGACTTCCGGGACATAGGAGGGGGCTCTGGGGCCAACGTCCTGACTTTC. Its protein product is CAGSDFRDIGGGSGANVLTF.

V gene TRBV7-8 combines with J gene TRBJ2-7, with TRBD1 identical over 7 bases. J was trimmed by 2 bases and V by 5 bases; bases with no gene match: 12. The germline V gene has CDR1 SGHVS and CDR2 FQNEAQ. This CDR3 spans 16 amino acids. This CDR3 reads CASSPPRQGSTYEQYF. The CDR3 bases are TGTGCCAGCAGCCCACCTCGACAGGGTTCGACCTACGAGCAGTACTTC.

Concerning this clonotype: This may come from a read error, since a much larger clone is one base off. The chain joins TRBV6-1 to TRBJ1-4, with D unresolved. The CDR3 loop spans 12 amino acids. Trimming left V 8 bases short and J 0 bases short, with 4 bases between. Germline V CDR1 and CDR2: MNHNS, SASEGT. The chain's CDR3 is CASGATNEKLFF. The DNA of the CDR3 is TGTGCCAGCGGTGCAACTAATGAAAAACTGTTTTTT.

This clonotype has more than one count but fewer than ten. The chain links TRBV7-9 to TRBJ2-3; D possibly corresponds to TRBD1 (5 bases). Germline CDR1 and CDR2: SEHNR and FQNEAQ (reference sequence). The CDR3 has 16 amino acids. With 5 bases removed from V and 0 bases from J, the gap between germline ends came to 15 bases. This CDR3 is CASSPLGGHSTDTQYF. CDR3 DNA: TGTGCCAGCAGCCCCCTTGGCGGACATAGCACAGATACGCAGTATTTT. Full variable domain (remainder filled in from reference TRBV7-9 and TRBJ2-3): DTGVSQNPRHKITKRGQNVTFRCDPISEHNRLYWYRQTLGQGPEFLTYFQNEAQLEKSRLLSDRFSAERPKGSFSTLEIQRTEQGDSAMYLCASSPLGGHSTDTQYFGPGTRLTVL.

CDR3 nucleotides: TGTGCCACCAGCAGAGATCGCGGGGGCATTAATGAAAAACTGTTTTTT. This sequence encodes CATSRDRGGINEKLFF. This sequence joins TRBV15 and TRBJ1-4, with D possibly being TRBD1 (6 bases). V was pared by 0 bases and J by 4 bases, with 12 bases between. Germline V gives CDR1 LNHNV, CDR2 YYDKDF (reference sequence). CDR3 length equals 16 residues.

This clonotype was counted ten times or more. V is TRBV20-1 and J is TRBJ1-4; the D gene is possibly TRBD1 (6 bases). Trimming took off 5 bases at V and 7 bases at J, with 17 bases between the two ends. The CDR3 totals 14 residues. Germline CDR1 and CDR2: DFQATT and SNEGSKA (reference sequence). As DNA, the CDR3 is TGCAGTGCTTCGAGGGGGTCGGGGTCTGAAAAACTGTTTTTT. Its translation is CSASRGSGSEKLFF.

This clonotype was seen repeatedly, ten times or more. The chain joins TRBV29-1 to TRBJ2-1; weak D call: TRBD2 (6 bases). From germline, CDR1 is SQVTM and CDR2 ANQGSEA. The CDR3 length is 17 residues. The V end lost 1 base, the J end lost 8 bases, and 24 bases lay between the germline ends. The CDR3, as DNA: TGCAGCGTTGAAGGGGGCGCAGGCCACTCCAGGGACTATGAGCAGTTCTTC. Its translation: CSVEGGAGHSRDYEQFF.

This clonotype was seen ten or more times. This chain uses TRBV6-5 with TRBJ2-5; D gene unclear. Per germline, CDR1 MNHEY and CDR2 SVGAGI. There are 12 residues in the CDR3. V was trimmed by 10 bases and J by 2 bases, leaving 11 bases between them. The CDR3 DNA is TGTGCCACCAAGGGAACTCAAGAGACCCAGTACTTC. The encoded protein is CATKGTQETQYF.

The chain is built from TRBV5-5 and TRBJ2-5; possibly TRBD1 for D (6 bases). CDR1 is SGHKS, CDR2 YYEKEE, per germline (reference sequence). Trimming cost V 6 bases and J 3 bases, with 18 bases left between them. CDR3 length: 15 amino acids. In nucleotides, the CDR3 is TGTGCCAGCAACCGTGTGGACAGAAACAAAGAGACCCAGTACTTC. Translating gives CASNRVDRNKETQYF.

The genes are TRBV14 and TRBJ2-7; D is unclear. Germline CDR1 is SGHDN and CDR2 is FVKESK. V gave up 3 bases and J gave up 2 bases, with 8 bases separating them. This CDR3 has 13 amino acids. CDR3 residues: CASSHVGAYEQYF. In nucleotides, the CDR3 is TGTGCCAGCAGCCACGTTGGGGCCTACGAGCAGTACTTC.

This clonotype showed up just a few times. The chain is built from TRBV7-2 and TRBJ2-3, with D perhaps TRBD1 (5 bases). CDR3 length: 16 residues. In germline, CDR1 is SGHTA, CDR2 FQGNSA. V lost 2 bases to trimming and J lost 2 bases, with 14 bases between them. The CDR3 is CASSLTPAGITDTQYF. The CDR3 DNA follows: TGTGCCAGCAGCTTAACCCCGGCAGGGATCACAGATACGCAGTATTTT. Using reference TRBV7-2 and TRBJ2-3 for the parts outside the CDR3, the full variable domain is GAGVSQSPSNKVTEKGKDVELRCDPISGHTALYWYRQSLGQGLEFLIYFQGNSAPDKSGLPSDRFSAERTGGSVSTLTIQRTQQEDSAVYLCASSLTPAGITDTQYFGPGTRLTVL.

This clonotype was detected a few times. The chain joins TRBV9 to TRBJ2-1; 8 positions agree with TRBD2. Germline CDR1 SGDLS, CDR2 YYNGEE. The ends lost 3 bases at V and 7 bases at J; junction bases unmatched: 6. This CDR3 spans 14 amino acids. The CDR3 DNA reads TGTGCCAGCAGCGCGGGGGGGCAGGTGAATGAGCAGTTCTTC. Protein sequence: CASSAGGQVNEQFF.

In this sample, this clonotype turned up many times. One end of the junction does not line up with germline, which may come from a read error. The V and J genes are TRBV7-7 and TRBJ2-7; 7 bases line up with TRBD1. CDR1 is SSHAT and CDR2 is FNYEAQ in the germline V gene (reference sequence). The CDR3 is 13 amino acids. DNA of the CDR3: TGTGCTAGCAGCTTGGGACAGAGCGACGAGCAGTACTTC. It translates to CASSLGQSDEQYF. The complete variable domain, with remaining parts taken from reference TRBV7-7 and TRBJ2-7, reads GAGVSQSPRYKVTKRGQDVTLRCDPISSHATLYWYQQALGQGPEFLTYFNYEAQPDKSGLPSDRFSAERPEGSISTLTIQRTEQRDSAMYRCASSLGQSDEQYFGPGTRLTVT.

The table lists this clonotype with many counts. This rearrangement joins TRBV5-6 to TRBJ2-3, with TRBD2 matching 9 bases. The CDR3 totals 18 residues. The germline CDR1 and CDR2 sequences are SGHDT and YYEEEE. V shed 3 bases, J shed 0 bases, and the junction held 11 bases outside the gene matches. CDR3 sequence: CASSSGLATFASTDTQYF. The CDR3 DNA reads as TGTGCCAGCAGCTCGGGACTAGCTACCTTCGCCAGCACAGATACGCAGTATTTT.

The CDR3 DNA sequence: TGTGCCAGCAGTTACAGGAGGAATGGCTACACCTTC. Protein: CASSYRRNGYTF. The chain has TRBV6-2 or TRBV6-3 and TRBJ1-2; D is ambiguous. Trimming removed 2 bases at V and 6 bases at J, with 7 bases between. Looked up from germline, CDR1 is MNHEY and CDR2 is SVGEGT. The CDR3 totals 12 residues.

A single count supports this clonotype. Being one base from a much bigger clone, this may be a read error. The chain carries TRBV7-2 and TRBJ2-7; weak D call: TRBD2 (5 bases). CDR1 is SGHTA and CDR2 is FQGNSA in the germline V gene. V was clipped by 4 bases and J by 11 bases, with 12 bases between them. The CDR3 totals 11 residues. CDR3 coding DNA: TGTGCCAGCAGCTATGGCGGAGCGGAGTACTTC. Protein: CASSYGGAEYF. Variable domain in full (rest from reference TRBV7-2 and TRBJ2-7): GAGVSQSPSNKVTEKGKDVELRCDPISGHTALYWYRQSLGQGLEFLIYFQGNSAPDKSGLPSDRFSAERTGGSVSTLTIQRTQQEDSAVYLCASSYGGAEYFGPGTRLTVT.

This clonotype was detected only a few times. The V gene is TRBV5-1, the J gene TRBJ2-3, with D possibly matching TRBD2 (5 bases). The V gene's germline CDR1 is SGHRS and CDR2 YFSETQ. The CDR3 has 14 residues. Trimming stripped 4 bases from V and 2 bases from J, with 11 bases between. CDR3 DNA: TGCGCCAGCAGCGGAAAGGACTCCACAGATACGCAGTATTTT. It codes for CASSGKDSTDTQYF. Complete variable domain (other parts from reference TRBV5-1 and TRBJ2-3): KAGVTQTPRYLIKTRGQQVTLSCSPISGHRSVSWYQQTPGQGLQFLFEYFSETQRNKGNFPGRFSGRQFSNSRSEMNVSTLELGDSALYLCASSGKDSTDTQYFGPGTRLTVL.